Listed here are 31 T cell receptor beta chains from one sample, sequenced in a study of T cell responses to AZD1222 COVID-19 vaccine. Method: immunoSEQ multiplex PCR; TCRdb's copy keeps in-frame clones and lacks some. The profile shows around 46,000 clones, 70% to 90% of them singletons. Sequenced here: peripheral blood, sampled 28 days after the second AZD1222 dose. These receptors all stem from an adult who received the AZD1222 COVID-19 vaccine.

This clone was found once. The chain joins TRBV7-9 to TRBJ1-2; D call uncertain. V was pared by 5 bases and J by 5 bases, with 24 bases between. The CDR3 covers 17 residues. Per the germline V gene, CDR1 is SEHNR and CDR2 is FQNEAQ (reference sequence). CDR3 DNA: TGTGCCAGCAGCCCAGATGGTCGGTACCGGTTAACTTATGGCTACACCTTC. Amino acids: CASSPDGRYRLTYGYTF.

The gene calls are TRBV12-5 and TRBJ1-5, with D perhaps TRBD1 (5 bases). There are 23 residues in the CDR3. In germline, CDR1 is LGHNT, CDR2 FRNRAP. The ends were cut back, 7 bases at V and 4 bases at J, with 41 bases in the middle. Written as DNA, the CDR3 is TGTGCTAGTGCCCTTATCCCGGGACCTCGAATGAGGGCAAGGAGTTTCGAAAATCAGCCCCAGCATTTT. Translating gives CASALIPGPRMRARSFENQPQHF.

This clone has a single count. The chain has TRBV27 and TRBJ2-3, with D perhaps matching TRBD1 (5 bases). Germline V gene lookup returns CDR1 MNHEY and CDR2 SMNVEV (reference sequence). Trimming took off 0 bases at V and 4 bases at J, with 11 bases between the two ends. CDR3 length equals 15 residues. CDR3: CASSLSVVGADTQYF. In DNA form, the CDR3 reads TGTGCCAGCAGTTTATCCGTGGTAGGGGCAGATACGCAGTATTTT.

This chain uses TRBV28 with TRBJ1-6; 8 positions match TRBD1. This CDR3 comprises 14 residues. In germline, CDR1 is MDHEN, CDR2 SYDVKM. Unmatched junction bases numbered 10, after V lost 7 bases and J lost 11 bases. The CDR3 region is CASIMDRAMPPLHF. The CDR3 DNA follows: TGTGCCAGCATCATGGACAGGGCTATGCCACCCCTCCACTTT.

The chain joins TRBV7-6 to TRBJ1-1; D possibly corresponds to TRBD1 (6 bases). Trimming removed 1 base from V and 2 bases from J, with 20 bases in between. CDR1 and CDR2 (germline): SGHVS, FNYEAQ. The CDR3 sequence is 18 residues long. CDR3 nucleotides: TGTGCCAGCAGCTTAGGGCCCCCCGGAGGACAGAGAAACACTGAAGCTTTCTTT. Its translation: CASSLGPPGGQRNTEAFF. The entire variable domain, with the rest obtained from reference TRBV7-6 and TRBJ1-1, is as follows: GAGVSQSPRYKVTKRGQDVALRCDPISGHVSLYWYRQALGQGPEFLTYFNYEAQQDKSGLPNDRFSAERPEGSISTLTIQRTEQRDSAMYRCASSLGPPGGQRNTEAFFGQGTRLTVV.

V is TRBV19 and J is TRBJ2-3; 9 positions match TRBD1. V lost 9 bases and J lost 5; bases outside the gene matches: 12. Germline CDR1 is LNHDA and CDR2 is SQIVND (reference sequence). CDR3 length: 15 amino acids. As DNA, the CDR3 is TGTGCCAGCCGGGGTCGGACAGGGGCTAAAGATACGCAGTATTTT. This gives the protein CASRGRTGAKDTQYF. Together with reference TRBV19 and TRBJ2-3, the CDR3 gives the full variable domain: DGGITQSPKYLFRKEGQNVTLSCEQNLNHDAMYWYRQDPGQGLRLIYYSQIVNDFQKGDIAEGYSVSREKKESFPLTVTSAQKNPTAFYLCASRGRTGAKDTQYFGPGTRLTVL.

CDR3 in DNA: TGTGCCAGCAGCTTATTGGGAGGGCCCAACGAGCAGTACTTC. This codes for CASSLLGGPNEQYF. The chain combines TRBV7-8 with TRBJ2-7; 7 nucleotides line up with TRBD2. The CDR3 is 14 residues long. V lost 2 bases to trimming and J lost 5 bases; unmatched junction nucleotides: 6. Germline lookup yields CDR1 SGHVS and CDR2 FQNEAQ.

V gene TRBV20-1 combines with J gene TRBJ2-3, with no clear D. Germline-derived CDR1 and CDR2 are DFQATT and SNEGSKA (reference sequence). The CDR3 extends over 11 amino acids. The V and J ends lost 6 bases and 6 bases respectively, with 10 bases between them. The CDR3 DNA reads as TGCAGTGCGCCCAGTGGGGATACGCAGTATTTT. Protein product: CSAPSGDTQYF.

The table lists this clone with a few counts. For the CDR3, the DNA is TGTGCCAGCACTCCCGAGGAACCGGGACAGTACTACGAGCAGTACTTC. It encodes CASTPEEPGQYYEQYF. The V and J genes are TRBV2 and TRBJ2-7, with 7 bases matching TRBD1. CDR1 is SNHLY and CDR2 is FYNNEI in the germline V gene. The CDR3 runs 16 residues. The J segment lost 3 bases and the V segment lost 7 bases, leaving 15 bases of the junction unmatched.

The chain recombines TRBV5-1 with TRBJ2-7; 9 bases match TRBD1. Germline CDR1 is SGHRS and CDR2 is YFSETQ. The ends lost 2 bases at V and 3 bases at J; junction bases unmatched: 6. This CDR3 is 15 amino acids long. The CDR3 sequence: CASSFGTGRVYEQYF. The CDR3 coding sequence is TGCGCCAGCAGCTTCGGGACAGGGAGGGTCTACGAGCAGTACTTC.

The CDR3 nucleotides read TGTGCCAGCGCCCTTGAACAGGGCCACTCTGGAAACACCATATATTTT. Translated, it gives CASALEQGHSGNTIYF. The chain is built from TRBV9 and TRBJ1-3; possible D gene TRBD1, 6 bases. The germline V gene encodes CDR1 SGDLS and CDR2 YYNGEE. Trimming removed 7 bases at V and 0 bases at J, with 17 bases between. The CDR3 length is 16 residues.

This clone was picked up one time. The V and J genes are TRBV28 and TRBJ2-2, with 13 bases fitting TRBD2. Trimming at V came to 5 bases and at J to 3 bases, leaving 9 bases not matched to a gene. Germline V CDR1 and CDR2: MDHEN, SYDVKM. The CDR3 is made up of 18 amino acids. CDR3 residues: CASSQLAGGPRDTGELFF. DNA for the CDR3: TGTGCCAGCAGTCAACTAGCGGGAGGGCCCCGGGACACCGGGGAGCTGTTTTTT. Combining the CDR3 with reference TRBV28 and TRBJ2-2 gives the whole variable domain DVKVTQSSRYLVKRTGEKVFLECVQDMDHENMFWYRQDPGLGLRLIYFSYDVKMKEKGDIPEGYSVSREKKERFSLILESASTNQTSMYLCASSQLAGGPRDTGELFFGEGSRLTVL.

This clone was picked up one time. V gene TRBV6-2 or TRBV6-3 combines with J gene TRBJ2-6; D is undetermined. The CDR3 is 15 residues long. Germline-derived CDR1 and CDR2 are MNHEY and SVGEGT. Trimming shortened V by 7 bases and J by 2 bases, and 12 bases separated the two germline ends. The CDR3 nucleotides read TGTGCCAGCACCCCCAACCCGCCTGGGGCCAACGTCCTGACTTTC. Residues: CASTPNPPGANVLTF.

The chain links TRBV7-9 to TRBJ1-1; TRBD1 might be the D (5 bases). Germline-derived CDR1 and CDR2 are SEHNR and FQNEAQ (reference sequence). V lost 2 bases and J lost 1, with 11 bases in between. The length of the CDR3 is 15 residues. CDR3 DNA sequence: TGTGCCAGCAGCTTAACAGGACCGGAGAACACTGAAGCTTTCTTT. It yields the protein CASSLTGPENTEAFF. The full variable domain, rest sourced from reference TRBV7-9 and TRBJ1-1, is DTGVSQNPRHKITKRGQNVTFRCDPISEHNRLYWYRQTLGQGPEFLTYFQNEAQLEKSRLLSDRFSAERPKGSFSTLEIQRTEQGDSAMYLCASSLTGPENTEAFFGQGTRLTVV.

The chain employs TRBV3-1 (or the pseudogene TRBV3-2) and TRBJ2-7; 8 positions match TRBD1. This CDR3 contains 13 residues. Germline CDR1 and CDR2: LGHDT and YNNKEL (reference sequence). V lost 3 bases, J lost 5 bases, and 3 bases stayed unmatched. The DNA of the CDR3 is TGTGCCAGCAGCCATTACAGGGGGAACGAGCAGTACTTC. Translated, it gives CASSHYRGNEQYF.

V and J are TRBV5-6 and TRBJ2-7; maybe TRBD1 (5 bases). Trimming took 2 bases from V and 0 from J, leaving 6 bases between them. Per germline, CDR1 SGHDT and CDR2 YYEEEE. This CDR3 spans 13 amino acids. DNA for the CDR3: TGTGCCAGCAGCTTAGGGGTCTCCTACGAGCAGTACTTC. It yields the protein CASSLGVSYEQYF. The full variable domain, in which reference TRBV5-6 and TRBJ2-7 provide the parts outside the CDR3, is DAGVTQSPTHLIKTRGQQVTLRCSPKSGHDTVSWYQQALGQGPQFIFQYYEEEERQRGNFPDRFSGHQFPNYSSELNVNALLLGDSALYLCASSLGVSYEQYFGPGTRLTVT.

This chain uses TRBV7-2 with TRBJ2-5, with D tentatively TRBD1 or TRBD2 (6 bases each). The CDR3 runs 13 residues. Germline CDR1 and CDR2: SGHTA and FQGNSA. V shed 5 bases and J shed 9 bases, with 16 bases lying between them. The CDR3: CASSMGGRGAQYF. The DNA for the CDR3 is TGTGCCAGCAGCATGGGGGGCCGCGGGGCCCAGTACTTC.

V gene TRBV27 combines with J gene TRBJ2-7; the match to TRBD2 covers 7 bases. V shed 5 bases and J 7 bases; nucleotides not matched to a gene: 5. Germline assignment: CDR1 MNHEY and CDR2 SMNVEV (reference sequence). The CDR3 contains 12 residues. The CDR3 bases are TGTGCCAGCAGTCCGGGAGGAAGGGAGCAGTACTTC. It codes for CASSPGGREQYF.

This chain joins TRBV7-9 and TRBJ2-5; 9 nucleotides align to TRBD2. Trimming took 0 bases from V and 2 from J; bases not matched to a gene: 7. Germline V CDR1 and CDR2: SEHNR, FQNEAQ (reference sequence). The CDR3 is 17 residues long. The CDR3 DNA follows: TGTGCCAGCAGCTTAGCGGGGACAGCGGGGGGACAAGAGACCCAGTACTTC. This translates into CASSLAGTAGGQETQYF.

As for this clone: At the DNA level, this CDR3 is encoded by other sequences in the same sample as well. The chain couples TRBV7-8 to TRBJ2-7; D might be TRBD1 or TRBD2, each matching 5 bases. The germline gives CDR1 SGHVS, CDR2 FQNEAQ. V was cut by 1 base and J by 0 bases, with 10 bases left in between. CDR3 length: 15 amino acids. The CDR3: CASSLGQGPSYEQYF. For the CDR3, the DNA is TGTGCCAGCAGCTTAGGGCAGGGACCCTCCTACGAGCAGTACTTC. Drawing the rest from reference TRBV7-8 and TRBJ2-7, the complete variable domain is GAGVSQSPRYKVAKRGQDVALRCDPISGHVSLFWYQQALGQGPEFLTYFQNEAQLDKSGLPSDRFFAERPEGSVSTLKIQRTQQEDSAVYLCASSLGQGPSYEQYFGPGTRLTVT.

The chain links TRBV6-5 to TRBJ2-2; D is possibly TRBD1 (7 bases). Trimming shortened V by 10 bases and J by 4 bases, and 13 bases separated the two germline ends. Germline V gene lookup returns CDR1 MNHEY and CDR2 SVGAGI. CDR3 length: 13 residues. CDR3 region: CATAGQLTGELFF. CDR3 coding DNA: TGTGCCACCGCGGGACAGCTCACCGGGGAGCTGTTTTTT.

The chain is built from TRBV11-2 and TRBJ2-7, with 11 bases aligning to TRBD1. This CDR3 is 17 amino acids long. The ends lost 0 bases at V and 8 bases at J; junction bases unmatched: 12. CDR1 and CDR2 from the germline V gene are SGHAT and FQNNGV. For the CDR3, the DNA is TGTGCCAGCAGCTTAGAGTTTCGGGGACAGGGGGTCATGAAGCAGTACTTC. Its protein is CASSLEFRGQGVMKQYF.

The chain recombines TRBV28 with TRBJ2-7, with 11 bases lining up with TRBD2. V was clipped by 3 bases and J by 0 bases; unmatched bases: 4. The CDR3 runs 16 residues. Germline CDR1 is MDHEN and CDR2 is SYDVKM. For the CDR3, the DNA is TGTGCCAGCAGTTTGACTAGCGGGACGAGCTCCTACGAGCAGTACTTC. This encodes CASSLTSGTSSYEQYF.

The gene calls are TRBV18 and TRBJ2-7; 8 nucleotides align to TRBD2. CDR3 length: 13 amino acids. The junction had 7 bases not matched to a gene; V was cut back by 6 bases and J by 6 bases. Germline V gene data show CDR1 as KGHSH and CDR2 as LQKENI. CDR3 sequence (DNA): TGTGCCAGCTCCTCGGGGGGGCCCGGCGAGCAGTACTTC. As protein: CASSSGGPGEQYF.

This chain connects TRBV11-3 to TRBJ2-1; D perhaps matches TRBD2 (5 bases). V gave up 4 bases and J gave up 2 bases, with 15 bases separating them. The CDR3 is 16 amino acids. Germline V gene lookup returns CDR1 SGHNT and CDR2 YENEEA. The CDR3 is CASSSEGSQAYNEQFF. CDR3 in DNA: TGTGCCAGCAGCTCCGAGGGCAGTCAGGCCTACAATGAGCAGTTCTTC.

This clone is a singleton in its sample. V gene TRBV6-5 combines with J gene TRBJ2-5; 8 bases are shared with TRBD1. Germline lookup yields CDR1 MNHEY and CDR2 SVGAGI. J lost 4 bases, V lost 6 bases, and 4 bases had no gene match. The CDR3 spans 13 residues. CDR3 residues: CASRGQGLETQYF. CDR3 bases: TGTGCCAGCAGAGGACAGGGTCTAGAGACCCAGTACTTC.

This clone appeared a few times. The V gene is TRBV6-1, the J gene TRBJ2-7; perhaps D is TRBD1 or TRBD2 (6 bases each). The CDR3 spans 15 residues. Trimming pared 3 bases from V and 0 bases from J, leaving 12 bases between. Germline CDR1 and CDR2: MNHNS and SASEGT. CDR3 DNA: TGTGCCAGCAGTGATCGACGGGGGCCCTCCTACGAGCAGTACTTC. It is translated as CASSDRRGPSYEQYF.

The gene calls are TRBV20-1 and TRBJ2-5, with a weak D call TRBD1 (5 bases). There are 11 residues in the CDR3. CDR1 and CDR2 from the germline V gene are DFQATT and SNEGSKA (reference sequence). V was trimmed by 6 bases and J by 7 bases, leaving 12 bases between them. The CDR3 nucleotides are TGCAGTGCCGCAGGGTATGCGACCCAGTACTTC. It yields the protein CSAAGYATQYF.

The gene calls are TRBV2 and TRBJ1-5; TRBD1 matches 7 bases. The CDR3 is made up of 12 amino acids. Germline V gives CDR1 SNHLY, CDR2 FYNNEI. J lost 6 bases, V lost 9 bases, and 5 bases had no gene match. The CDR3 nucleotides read TGTGCCAGGGGGGCAGGGGGTCAGCCCCAGCATTTT. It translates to CARGAGGQPQHF.

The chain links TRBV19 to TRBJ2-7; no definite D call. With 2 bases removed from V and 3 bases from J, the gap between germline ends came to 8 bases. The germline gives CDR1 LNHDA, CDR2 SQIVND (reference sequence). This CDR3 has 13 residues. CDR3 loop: CASSIKVDYEQYF. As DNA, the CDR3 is TGTGCCAGTAGTATAAAGGTCGACTACGAGCAGTACTTC.

CDR3 in DNA: TGTGCCAGCAGCGTAACAGGGGATGACACCGGGGAGCTGTTTTTT. Translation gives CASSVTGDDTGELFF. V gene TRBV11-3 combines with J gene TRBJ2-2; 7 positions agree with TRBD1. The germline V gene has CDR1 SGHNT and CDR2 YENEEA. This CDR3 region has 15 residues. V was pared by 5 bases and J by 3 bases, with 6 bases of the junction left unmatched.